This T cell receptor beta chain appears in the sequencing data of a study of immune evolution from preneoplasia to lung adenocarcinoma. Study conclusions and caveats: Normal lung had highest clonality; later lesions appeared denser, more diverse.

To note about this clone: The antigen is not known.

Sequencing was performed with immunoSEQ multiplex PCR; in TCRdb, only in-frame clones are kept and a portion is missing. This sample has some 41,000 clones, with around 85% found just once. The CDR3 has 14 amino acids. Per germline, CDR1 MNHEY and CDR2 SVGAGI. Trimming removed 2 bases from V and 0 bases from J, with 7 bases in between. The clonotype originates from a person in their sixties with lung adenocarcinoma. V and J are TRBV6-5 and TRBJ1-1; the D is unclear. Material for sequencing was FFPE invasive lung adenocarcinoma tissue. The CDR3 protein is CASSYGLMNTEAFF. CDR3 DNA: TGTGCCAGCAGTTACGGTCTCATGAACACTGAAGCTTTCTTT.